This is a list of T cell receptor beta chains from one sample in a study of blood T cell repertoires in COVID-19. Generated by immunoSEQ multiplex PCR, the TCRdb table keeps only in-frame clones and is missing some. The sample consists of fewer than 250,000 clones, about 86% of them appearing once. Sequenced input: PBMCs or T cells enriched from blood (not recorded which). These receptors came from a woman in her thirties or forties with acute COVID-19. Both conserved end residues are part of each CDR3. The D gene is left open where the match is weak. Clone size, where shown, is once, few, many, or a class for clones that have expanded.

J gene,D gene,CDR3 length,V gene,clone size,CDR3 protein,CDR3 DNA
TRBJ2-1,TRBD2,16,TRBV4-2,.,CASSQPTSASGDEQFF,TGTGCCAGCAGCCAACCTACTAGCGCCTCGGGGGATGAGCAGTTCTTC
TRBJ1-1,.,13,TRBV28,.,CASSLPGKTEAFF,TGTGCCAGCAGTTTACCAGGGAAGACTGAAGCTTTCTTT
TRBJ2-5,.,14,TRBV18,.,CASSPAGSRETQYF,TGTGCCAGCTCACCCGCAGGTAGTCGAGAGACCCAGTACTTC
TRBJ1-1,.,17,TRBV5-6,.,CASSPGGRTLMNTEAFF,TGTGCCAGCAGCCCCGGGGGACGGACCCTCATGAACACTGAAGCTTTCTTT
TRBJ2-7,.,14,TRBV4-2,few,CASSRPGLDGEQYF,TGTGCCAGCAGCCGGCCGGGTCTCGACGGCGAGCAGTACTTC
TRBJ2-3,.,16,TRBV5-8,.,CASSLNWGRGTDTQYF,TGTGCCAGCAGCTTGAATTGGGGGCGGGGGACAGATACGCAGTATTTT
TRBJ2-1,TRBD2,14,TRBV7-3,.,CASSFAGGPDEQFF,TGTGCCAGCAGCTTTGCGGGAGGGCCAGATGAGCAGTTCTTC
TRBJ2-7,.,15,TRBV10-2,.,CASSLEGARLSEQYF,TGCGCCAGCAGTCTGGAGGGGGCGCGTTTGTCCGAGCAGTACTTC
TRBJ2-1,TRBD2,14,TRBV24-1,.,CATGTTSGSYEQFF,TGTGCCACCGGGACGACTAGCGGGAGCTATGAGCAGTTCTTC
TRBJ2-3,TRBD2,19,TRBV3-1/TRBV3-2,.,CASSLGTSGRRGGTDTQYF,TGTGCCAGCAGCCTGGGGACTAGCGGGAGGAGGGGCGGCACAGATACGCAGTATTTT
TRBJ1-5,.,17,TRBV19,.,CASSLGRGLYSNQPQHF,TGTGCCAGTAGCCTCGGTAGGGGACTTTATAGCAATCAGCCCCAGCATTTT
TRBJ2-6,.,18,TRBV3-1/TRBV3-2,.,CASSQEHRTGYGANVLTF,TGTGCCAGCAGCCAAGAACATAGGACGGGGTACGGGGCCAACGTCCTGACTTTC
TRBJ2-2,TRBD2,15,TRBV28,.,CASRPASGSTGELFF,TGTGCCAGCAGACCCGCTAGCGGGAGTACCGGGGAGCTGTTTTTT
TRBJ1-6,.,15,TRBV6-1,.,CASSELGHVESPLHF,TGTGCCAGCAGTGAACTGGGGCACGTCGAATCACCCCTCCACTTT
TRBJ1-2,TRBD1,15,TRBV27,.,CASSPRPGQTYGYTF,TGTGCCAGCAGTCCGAGGCCGGGACAGACCTATGGCTACACCTTC
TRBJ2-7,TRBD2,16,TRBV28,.,CASSLRSGRGPYEQYF,TGTGCCAGCAGTTTACGGTCGGGGAGGGGCCCCTACGAGCAGTACTTC
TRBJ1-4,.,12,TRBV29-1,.,CSVRGLNEKLFF,TGCAGCGTTCGGGGTTTGAATGAAAAACTGTTTTTT
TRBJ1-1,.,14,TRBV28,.,CASSFTTVNTEAFF,TGTGCCAGCAGTTTTACCACGGTGAACACTGAAGCTTTCTTT
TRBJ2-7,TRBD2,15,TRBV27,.,CASSLGLAGVGEQYF,TGTGCCAGCAGTCTGGGACTAGCGGGAGTGGGCGAGCAGTACTTC
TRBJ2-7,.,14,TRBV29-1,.,CSVRIQGKAYEQYF,TGCAGCGTGAGGATACAGGGAAAAGCGTACGAGCAGTACTTC
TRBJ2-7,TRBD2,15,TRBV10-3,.,CAISASSGRAGEQYF,TGTGCCATCAGTGCCTCTAGCGGGAGGGCCGGTGAGCAGTACTTC
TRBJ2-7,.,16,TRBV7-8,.,CASSSHLALIPYEQYF,TGTGCCAGCAGCTCCCATCTAGCACTGATTCCCTACGAGCAGTACTTC
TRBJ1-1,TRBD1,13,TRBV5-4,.,CASSGGQAGEAFF,TGTGCCAGCAGCGGGGGACAGGCGGGTGAAGCTTTCTTT
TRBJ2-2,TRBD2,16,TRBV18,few,CASSPAAGMATGELFF,TGTGCCAGCTCACCGGCAGCGGGGATGGCCACCGGGGAGCTGTTTTTT
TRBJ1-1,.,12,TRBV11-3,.,CASSSPGAEAFF,TGTGCCAGCAGCTCACCCGGGGCTGAAGCTTTCTTT
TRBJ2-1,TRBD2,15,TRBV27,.,CASSSLAGGAGEQFF,TGTGCCAGCAGTTCCCTAGCGGGTGGGGCGGGAGAGCAGTTCTTC
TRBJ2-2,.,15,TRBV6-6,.,CASSYQGANTGELFF,TGTGCCAGCAGTTACCAGGGCGCGAACACCGGGGAGCTGTTTTTT
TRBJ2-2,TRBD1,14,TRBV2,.,CASSSQGDTGELFF,TGTGCCAGCAGTTCACAGGGGGACACCGGGGAGCTGTTTTTT
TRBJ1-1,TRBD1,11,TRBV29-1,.,CSVGQGTEAFF,TGCAGCGTCGGACAGGGGACTGAAGCTTTCTTT
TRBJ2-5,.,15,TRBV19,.,CASSIDKQGRETQYF,TGTGCCAGTAGTATAGATAAACAGGGAAGAGAGACCCAGTACTTC
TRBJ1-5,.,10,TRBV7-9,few,CASSPRYQHF,TGTGCCAGCAGCCCCCGTTACCAGCATTTT
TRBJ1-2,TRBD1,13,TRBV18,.,CASSPLAGGGYTF,TGTGCCAGCTCACCTCTGGCAGGGGGAGGCTACACCTTC
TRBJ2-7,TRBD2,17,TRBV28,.,CASSLGSGRGIIYEQYF,TGTGCCAGCAGTTTAGGTAGCGGGAGGGGTATAATCTACGAGCAGTACTTC
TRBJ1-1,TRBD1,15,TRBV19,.,CASSEGTVMNTEAFF,TGTGCCAGTAGTGAAGGGACAGTAATGAACACTGAAGCTTTCTTT
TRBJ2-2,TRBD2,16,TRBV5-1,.,CASSPRTSGNTGELFF,TGCGCCAGCAGCCCCAGGACTAGCGGGAACACCGGGGAGCTGTTTTTT
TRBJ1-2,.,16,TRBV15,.,CATSRGRAAVLRGYTF,TGTGCCACCAGCAGGGGCAGGGCTGCCGTCTTACGTGGCTACACCTTC
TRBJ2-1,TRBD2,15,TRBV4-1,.,CASSPDSGPYNEQFF,TGCGCCAGCAGCCCCGATAGCGGGCCCTACAATGAGCAGTTCTTC
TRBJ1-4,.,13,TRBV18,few,CASSLGLNEKLFF,TGTGCCAGCTCCCTTGGCCTTAATGAAAAACTGTTTTTT
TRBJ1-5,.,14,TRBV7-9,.,CASSQTDSSEPQHF,TGTGCCAGCAGCCAAACCGACAGTTCGGAGCCCCAGCATTTT
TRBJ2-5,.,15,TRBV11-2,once,CASSLTGGREETQYF,TGTGCCAGCAGCTTAACCGGGGGAAGGGAAGAGACCCAGTACTTC
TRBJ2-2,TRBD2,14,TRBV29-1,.,CSVVAGVDTGELFF,TGCAGCGTGGTAGCGGGAGTGGACACCGGGGAGCTGTTTTTT
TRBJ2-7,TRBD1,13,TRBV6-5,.,CASSSTGVDEQYF,TGTGCCAGCAGTTCTACAGGGGTCGACGAGCAGTACTTC
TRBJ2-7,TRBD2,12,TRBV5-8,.,CASSYSGRSQYF,TGTGCCAGCAGCTATAGCGGGAGGTCCCAGTACTTC
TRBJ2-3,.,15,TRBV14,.,CASSSSRGRGDTQYF,TGTGCCAGCTCTTCCTCAAGGGGGAGAGGGGATACGCAGTATTTT
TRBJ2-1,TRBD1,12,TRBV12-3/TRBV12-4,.,CASSRTGFKQFF,TGTGCCAGCAGCCGGACAGGGTTTAAGCAGTTCTTC
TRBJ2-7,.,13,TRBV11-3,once,CASSGGLTGEQYF,TGTGCCAGCAGCGGGGGACTTACGGGGGAGCAGTACTTC
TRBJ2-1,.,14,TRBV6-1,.,CASSDPSSYNEQFF,TGTGCCAGCAGTGACCCCAGCTCCTACAATGAGCAGTTCTTC
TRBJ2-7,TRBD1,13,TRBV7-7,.,CASSTNTGDEQYF,TGTGCCAGCAGCACAAACACAGGGGACGAGCAGTACTTC
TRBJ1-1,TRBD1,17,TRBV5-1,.,CASSLGDRGLVGTEAFF,TGCGCCAGCAGCTTGGGGGACAGGGGGCTAGTCGGTACTGAAGCTTTCTTT
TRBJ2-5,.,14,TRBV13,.,CASSLGAVQETQYF,TGTGCCAGCAGCTTAGGTGCAGTACAAGAGACCCAGTACTTC
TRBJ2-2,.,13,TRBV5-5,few,CASSLVLVGELFF,TGTGCCAGCAGCTTGGTACTGGTCGGGGAGCTGTTTTTT